The clone carrying this T cell receptor beta chain showed up just a few times. Sequencing used immunoSEQ multiplex PCR; TCRdb keeps in-frame clones, though not all of them. The repertoire holds about 66,000 clones, with around 86% as singletons. These data originate in a study of a mutant IDH1 vaccine in newly diagnosed glioma. Indicated time point: baseline, week 1 (first vaccination visit). Regarding treatment: pre-vaccination baseline after standard-of-care therapy. The CDR3 runs 15 residues. V lost 4 bases, J lost 4 bases, and 4 bases stayed unmatched. Germline-derived CDR1 and CDR2 are SSHAT and FNYEAQ (reference sequence).

This sequence joins TRBV7-7 and TRBJ2-2; 9 bases map to TRBD1. This TCR came from a man between 25 and 39 years old with glioma. Sequenced material: PBMCs, taken from a glioma patient treated with radiotherapy, temozolomide or both. Written as DNA, the CDR3 is TGTGCCAGCAGCTCCGGGACAGGGAGCACCGGGGAGCTGTTTTTT. Translation gives CASSSGTGSTGELFF. Based on the CDR3 plus reference TRBV7-7 and TRBJ2-2, the full variable domain is GAGVSQSPRYKVTKRGQDVTLRCDPISSHATLYWYQQALGQGPEFLTYFNYEAQPDKSGLPSDRFSAERPEGSISTLTIQRTEQRDSAMYRCASSSGTGSTGELFFGEGSRLTVL.